What follows is one T cell receptor (beta chain) and its context. The data stem from a study of blood T cell repertoires in COVID-19. The CDR3 covers 14 residues. From germline, CDR1 is MNHEY and CDR2 SMNVEV (reference sequence). The V segment lost 3 bases and the J segment 2 bases; nucleotides outside the gene matches: 1. Profiled with immunoSEQ multiplex PCR; TCRdb holds only in-frame clones, not every one. Among 150,000 to 200,000 clones listed, about three quarters were seen once. The chain carries TRBV27 and TRBJ1-5; TRBD1 matches 7 bases. The receptor's source is a man aged 65-85 years with acute or convalescent COVID-19. The sample consisted of peripheral blood. Written as DNA, the CDR3 is TGTGCCAGCAGTTTCACAGGGGGCAATCAGCCCCAGCATTTT. Translated, it gives CASSFTGGNQPQHF.